Presented here are 18 T cell receptor beta chains from one specimen sequenced in a study of OX40 agonist ivuxolimab in advanced cancers. Assay used: immunoSEQ multiplex PCR; TCRdb lists only in-frame clones, some missing. In the table there are about 91,000 clones, 75% to 90% of which are singletons. The sequencing used CD4+ or CD8+ T cells sorted from blood, collected in a trial of the OX40 agonist ivuxolimab. All receptors derive from an adult with an advanced solid tumor such as melanoma, head and neck, liver or kidney cancer.

The chain combines TRBV9 with TRBJ2-3, with D tentatively TRBD2 (5 bases). The CDR3 runs to 14 residues. With 0 bases removed from V and 5 bases from J, the gap between germline ends came to 10 bases. Germline V lookup: CDR1 SGDLS, CDR2 YYNGEE. This CDR3 reads CASSVDPSLDTQYF. The CDR3 DNA reads TGTGCCAGCAGCGTAGATCCTAGCCTAGATACGCAGTATTTT.

J is TRBJ2-2 and V is TRBV28; no firm D call. The CDR3 loop spans 17 amino acids. V was shortened by 7 bases and J by 2 bases, with 20 bases between the two germline ends. CDR1 and CDR2 (germline): MDHEN, SYDVKM. CDR3 nucleotide sequence: TGTGCCAGCACCCCCCACCCCCCAGATCCCAACACCGGGGAGCTGTTTTTT. Translated, it gives CASTPHPPDPNTGELFF.

This chain connects TRBV5-8 to TRBJ1-1, with 10 positions matching TRBD1. The length of the CDR3 is 16 residues. V trimming: 4 bases; J trimming: 5 bases; junction bases outside the gene matches: 11. Germline loops: CDR1 SGHTS, CDR2 YDEGEE. CDR3 nucleotides: TGTGCCAGCAGCACCATGCGACAGGGGGCGAGGACTGAAGCTTTCTTT. Residues: CASSTMRQGARTEAFF.

The chain couples TRBV28 to TRBJ2-3, with 7 bases aligning to TRBD2. Trimming took 5 bases from V and 4 from J; bases not matched to a gene: 12. Germline V CDR1 and CDR2: MDHEN, SYDVKM. CDR3 size: 16 residues. The chain's CDR3 is CASSPQGLVSSDTQYF. The CDR3 DNA reads as TGTGCCAGCAGTCCACAAGGACTAGTGAGCTCAGATACGCAGTATTTT.

This clone came up a few times. The CDR3 DNA sequence: TGCAGCGTTGGGGTCGGGGATCAGCCCCAGCATTTT. Residues: CSVGVGDQPQHF. The V gene is TRBV29-1, the J gene TRBJ1-5, with D unclear. The V gene's germline CDR1 is SQVTM and CDR2 ANQGSEA. Trimming pared 4 bases from V and 5 bases from J, leaving 9 bases between. The CDR3 contains 12 residues.

The chain recombines TRBV2 with TRBJ2-7; 8 nucleotides line up with TRBD1. CDR1 is SNHLY, CDR2 FYNNEI, per germline. With V trimmed by 6 bases and J by 3 bases, 10 bases remained unmatched. The CDR3 contains 15 residues. CDR3 sequence: CASSSGDRGLYEQYF. In DNA form, the CDR3 reads TGTGCCAGCAGCTCCGGAGACAGGGGTCTCTACGAGCAGTACTTC. The full variable domain, its missing parts supplied by reference TRBV2 and TRBJ2-7, is EPEVTQTPSHQVTQMGQEVILRCVPISNHLYFYWYRQILGQKVEFLVSFYNNEISEKSEIFDDQFSVERPDGSNFTLKIRSTKLEDSAMYFCASSSGDRGLYEQYFGPGTRLTVT.

A few counts support this clone. J is TRBJ1-6 and V is TRBV4-1; D remains unclear. Trimming stripped 1 base from V and 0 bases from J, with 10 bases between. In germline, CDR1 is MGHRA, CDR2 YSYEKL. The CDR3 loop spans 17 amino acids. CDR3 in DNA: TGCGCCAGCAGCCAAGGGAAGGTATACTCCTATAATTCACCCCTCCACTTT. Translated, it gives CASSQGKVYSYNSPLHF.

A note on this clone: This sample includes further DNA sequences coding for the same CDR3. The rearrangement joins TRBV5-4 to TRBJ2-1, with 12 nucleotides matching TRBD1. V trimming: 5 bases; J trimming: 15 bases; junction bases outside the gene matches: 12. Germline V gives CDR1 SGHNT, CDR2 YYREEE (reference sequence). The CDR3 consists of 14 residues. CDR3 in amino acids: CASRSGTGGVHPFF. The CDR3 nucleotides are TGTGCCAGCAGATCCGGGACAGGGGGCGTTCACCCGTTCTTC.

The chain combines TRBV30 with TRBJ2-7, with D perhaps TRBD1 (6 bases). The CDR3 runs 17 residues. Deletions cut 2 bases from V and 3 bases from J, with 23 bases between. CDR1 and CDR2 (germline): GTSNPN, SVGIG (reference sequence). Here the CDR3 reads CAWSKGDLGAQGYEQYF. CDR3 sequence (DNA): TGTGCCTGGAGTAAGGGGGACCTTGGGGCCCAAGGCTACGAGCAGTACTTC.

V gene TRBV28 combines with J gene TRBJ2-5, with a possible D match to TRBD2 (7 bases). This CDR3 has 14 amino acids. V was pared by 5 bases and J by 3 bases, with 13 bases between. The germline V gene encodes CDR1 MDHEN and CDR2 SYDVKM. The CDR3 nucleotides are TGTGCCAGCAGTAAAACAGGGAGGGAAGAGACCCAGTACTTC. The encoded protein is CASSKTGREETQYF.

This clone was recorded once. The rearrangement links TRBV6-1 to TRBJ2-3; D is perhaps TRBD1 (5 bases). The germline V gene has CDR1 MNHNS and CDR2 SASEGT. There are 14 residues in the CDR3. Trimming shortened V by 8 bases and J by 3 bases, and 15 bases separated the two germline ends. The DNA for the CDR3 is TGTGCCAGCTTGGAGCAGGGCGGTACAGATACGCAGTATTTT. Its protein product is CASLEQGGTDTQYF.

This CDR3 is CAWSPGIRGSPWFF. For the CDR3, the DNA is TGTGCCTGGAGTCCTGGTATTAGGGGGAGTCCCTGGTTCTTC. J is TRBJ2-1 and V is TRBV30; D is possibly TRBD1 (6 bases). With 2 bases removed from V and 15 bases from J, the gap between germline ends came to 23 bases. The CDR3 runs to 14 residues. Germline V CDR1 and CDR2: GTSNPN, SVGIG (reference sequence). The variable domain in full, with the rest retrieved from reference TRBV30 and TRBJ2-1, is SQTIHQWPATLVQPVGSPLSLECTVEGTSNPNLYWYRQAAGRGLQLLFYSVGIGQISSEVPQNLSASRPQDRQFILSSKKLLLSDSGFYLCAWSPGIRGSPWFFGPGTRLTVL.

This sequence joins TRBV25-1 and TRBJ1-4; D is unresolved. This CDR3 has 15 amino acids. Germline assignment: CDR1 MGHDK and CDR2 SYGVNS. Trimming took off 6 bases at V and 7 bases at J, with 18 bases between the two ends. CDR3 sequence: CASRDTGRRGEKLFF. CDR3 DNA sequence: TGTGCCAGCAGGGATACCGGGAGACGGGGTGAAAAACTGTTTTTT. The entire variable domain, with the rest obtained from reference TRBV25-1 and TRBJ1-4, is as follows: EADIYQTPRYLVIGTGKKITLECSQTMGHDKMYWYQQDPGMELHLIHYSYGVNSTEKGDLSSESTVSRIRTEHFPLTLESARPSHTSQYLCASRDTGRRGEKLFFGSGTQLSVL.

The chain carries TRBV18 and TRBJ2-2; 10 bases fit TRBD1. The CDR3 spans 17 residues. The germline V gene has CDR1 KGHSH and CDR2 LQKENI. The V segment lost 4 bases and the J segment 7 bases; nucleotides outside the gene matches: 12. The DNA for the CDR3 is TGTGCCAGCTCACTACTTTTGACAGGGGGCGCCGGCGGGGAGCTGTTTTTT. Translation: CASSLLLTGGAGGELFF.

The genes are TRBV2 and TRBJ1-3; D unclear. V was cut by 1 base and J by 4 bases, with 11 bases left in between. Germline CDR1 SNHLY, CDR2 FYNNEI. CDR3 length: 15 residues. The CDR3 coding sequence is TGTGCCAGCAGTGAAGGGGTCAGGTCCGGAAACACCATATATTTT. Translating it yields CASSEGVRSGNTIYF.

J is TRBJ1-5 and V is TRBV28, with D possibly TRBD1 on 5 matching bases. The CDR3 totals 15 residues. V gave up 5 bases and J gave up 4 bases, with 15 bases separating them. Germline CDR1 is MDHEN and CDR2 is SYDVKM. In DNA form, the CDR3 reads TGTGCCAGCAGTCGGGACCAGGGTCGGAATCAGCCCCAGCATTTT. Translating it yields CASSRDQGRNQPQHF.

The rearrangement uses TRBV4-1 and TRBJ2-2, with a tentative D call TRBD1 (5 bases). Germline lookup yields CDR1 MGHRA and CDR2 YSYEKL. This CDR3 has 17 residues. Trimming took off 2 bases at V and 3 bases at J, with 16 bases between the two ends. The CDR3 protein is CASSQSQLRVYTGELFF. The CDR3 region has the DNA TGCGCCAGCAGCCAATCTCAACTCAGGGTATACACCGGGGAGCTGTTTTTT.

The gene calls are TRBV9 and TRBJ1-2, with a weak D call TRBD1 (6 bases). The length of the CDR3 is 14 residues. Trimming left V 0 bases short and J 3 bases short, with 9 bases between. CDR1 and CDR2 (germline): SGDLS, YYNGEE. CDR3 coding DNA: TGTGCCAGCAGCGTAGAGGGGGAGTACTATGGCTACACCTTC. Protein product: CASSVEGEYYGYTF.